This T cell receptor beta chain was sequenced during a study of T cells after yellow fever vaccination. Findings and caveats of the study: Subsequent booster samples again held most clones from primary vaccination (96% CD4, roughly 88% CD8). Repertoires obtained by FACS sorting could include abundant clonotypes that entered as contaminants from the bulk population.

CDR1 and CDR2 from the germline V gene are SGHTA and FQGNSA. This CDR3 spans 13 amino acids. Between the trimmed V and J ends, which lost 3 bases and 4 bases, there was a span of 8 bases. Notes on this clonotype: Its cognate antigen is unknown.

MiXCR, applied by TCRdb to the 5' RACE reads, yields one record per CDR3 protein. Among hundreds of thousands of distinct CDR3 sequences listed, more than 9% were seen once. The sequence came from a man aged 18 to 29 who received the YFV17D yellow fever vaccine. The chain uses TRBV7-2 and TRBJ2-3; D gene ambiguous. Source: PBMCs, taken on the day of the first yellow fever vaccination. Here the CDR3 DNA reads TGTGCCAGCAGCTTTAGACCCTCAGATACGCAGTATTTT. Translated: CASSFRPSDTQYF. Together with reference TRBV7-2 and TRBJ2-3, the CDR3 gives the full variable domain: GAGVSQSPSNKVTEKGKDVELRCDPISGHTALYWYRQSLGQGLEFLIYFQGNSAPDKSGLPSDRFSAERTGGSVSTLTIQRTQQEDSAVYLCASSFRPSDTQYFGPGTRLTVL.